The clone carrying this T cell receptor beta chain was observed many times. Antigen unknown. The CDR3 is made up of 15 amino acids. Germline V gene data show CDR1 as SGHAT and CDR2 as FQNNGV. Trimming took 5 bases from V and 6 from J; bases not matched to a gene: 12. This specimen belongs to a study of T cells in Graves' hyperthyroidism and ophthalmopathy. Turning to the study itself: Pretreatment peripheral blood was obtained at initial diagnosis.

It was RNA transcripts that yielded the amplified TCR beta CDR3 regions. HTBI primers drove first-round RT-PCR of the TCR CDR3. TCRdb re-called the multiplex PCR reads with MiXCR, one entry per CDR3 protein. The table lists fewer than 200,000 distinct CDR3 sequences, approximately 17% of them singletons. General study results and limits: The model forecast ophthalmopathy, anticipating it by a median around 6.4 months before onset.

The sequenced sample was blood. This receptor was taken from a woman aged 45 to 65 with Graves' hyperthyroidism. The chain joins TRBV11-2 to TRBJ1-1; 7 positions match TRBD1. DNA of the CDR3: TGTGCCAGCAGCGCACATTACAGGGGCTTCTCTGAAGCTTTCTTT. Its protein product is CASSAHYRGFSEAFF.